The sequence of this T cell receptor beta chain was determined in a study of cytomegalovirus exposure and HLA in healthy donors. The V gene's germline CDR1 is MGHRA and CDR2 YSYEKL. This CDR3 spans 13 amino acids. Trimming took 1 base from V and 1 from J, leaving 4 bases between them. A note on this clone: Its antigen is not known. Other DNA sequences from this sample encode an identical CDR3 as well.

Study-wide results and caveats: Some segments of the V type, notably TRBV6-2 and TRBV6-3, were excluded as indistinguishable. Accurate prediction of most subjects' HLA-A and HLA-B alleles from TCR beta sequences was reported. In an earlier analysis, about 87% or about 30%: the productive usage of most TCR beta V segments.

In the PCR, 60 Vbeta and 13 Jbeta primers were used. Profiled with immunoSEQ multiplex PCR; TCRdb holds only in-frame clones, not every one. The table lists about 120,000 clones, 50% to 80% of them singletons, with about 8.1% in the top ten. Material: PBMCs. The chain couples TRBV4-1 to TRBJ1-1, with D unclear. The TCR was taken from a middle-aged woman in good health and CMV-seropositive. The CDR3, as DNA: TGCGCCAGCAGCCAAGGAGGGAACACTGAAGCTTTCTTT. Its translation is CASSQGGNTEAFF.